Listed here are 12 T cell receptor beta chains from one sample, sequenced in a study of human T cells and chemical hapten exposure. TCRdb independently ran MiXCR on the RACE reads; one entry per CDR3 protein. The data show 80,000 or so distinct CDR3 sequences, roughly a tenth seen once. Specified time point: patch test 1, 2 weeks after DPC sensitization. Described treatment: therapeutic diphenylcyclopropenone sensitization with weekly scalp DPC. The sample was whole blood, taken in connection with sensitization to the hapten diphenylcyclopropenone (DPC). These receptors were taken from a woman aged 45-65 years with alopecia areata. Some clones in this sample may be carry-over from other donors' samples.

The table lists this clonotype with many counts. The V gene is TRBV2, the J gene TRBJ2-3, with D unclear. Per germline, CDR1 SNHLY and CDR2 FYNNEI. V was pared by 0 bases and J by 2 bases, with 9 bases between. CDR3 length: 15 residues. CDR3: CASSEAYTPTDTQYF. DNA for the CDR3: TGTGCCAGCAGTGAAGCGTACACCCCCACAGATACGCAGTATTTT.

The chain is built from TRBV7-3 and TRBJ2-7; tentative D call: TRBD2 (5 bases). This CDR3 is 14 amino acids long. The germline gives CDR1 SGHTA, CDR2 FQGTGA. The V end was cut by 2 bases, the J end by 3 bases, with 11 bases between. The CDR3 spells CASSLVAGDYEQYF. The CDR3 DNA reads TGTGCCAGCAGCTTAGTAGCCGGGGACTACGAGCAGTACTTC.

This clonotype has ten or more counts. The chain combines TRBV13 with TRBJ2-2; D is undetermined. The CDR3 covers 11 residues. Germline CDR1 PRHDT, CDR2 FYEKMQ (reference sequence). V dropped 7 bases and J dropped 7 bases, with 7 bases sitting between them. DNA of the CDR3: TGTGCCAGCAAGTACCTCGGGGAGCTGTTTTTT. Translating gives CASKYLGELFF.

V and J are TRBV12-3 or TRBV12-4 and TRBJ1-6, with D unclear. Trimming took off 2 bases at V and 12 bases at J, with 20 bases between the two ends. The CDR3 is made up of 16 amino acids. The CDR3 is CASSLWTLGGSGPLHF. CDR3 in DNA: TGTGCCAGCAGTTTATGGACGCTGGGAGGGAGTGGACCCCTCCACTTT.

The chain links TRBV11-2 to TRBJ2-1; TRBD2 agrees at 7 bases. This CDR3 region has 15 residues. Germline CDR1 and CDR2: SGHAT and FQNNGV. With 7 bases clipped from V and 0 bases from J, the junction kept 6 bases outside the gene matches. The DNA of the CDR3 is TGTGCCAGCACCCCAGCGGGGAGCTCCTACAATGAGCAGTTCTTC. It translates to CASTPAGSSYNEQFF.

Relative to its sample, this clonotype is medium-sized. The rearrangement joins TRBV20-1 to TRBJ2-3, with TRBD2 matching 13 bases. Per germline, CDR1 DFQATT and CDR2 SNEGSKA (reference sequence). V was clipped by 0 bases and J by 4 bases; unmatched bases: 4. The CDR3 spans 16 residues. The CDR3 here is CSARDLGLAGPDTQYF. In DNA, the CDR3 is TGCAGTGCTAGAGATCTGGGACTAGCGGGGCCAGATACGCAGTATTTT.

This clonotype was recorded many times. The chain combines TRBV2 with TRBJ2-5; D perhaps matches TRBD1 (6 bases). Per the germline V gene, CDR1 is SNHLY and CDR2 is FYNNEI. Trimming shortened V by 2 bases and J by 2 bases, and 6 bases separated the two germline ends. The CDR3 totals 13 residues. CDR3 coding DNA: TGTGCCAGCAGTGAAAGGGGGCAAGAGACCCAGTACTTC. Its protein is CASSERGQETQYF.

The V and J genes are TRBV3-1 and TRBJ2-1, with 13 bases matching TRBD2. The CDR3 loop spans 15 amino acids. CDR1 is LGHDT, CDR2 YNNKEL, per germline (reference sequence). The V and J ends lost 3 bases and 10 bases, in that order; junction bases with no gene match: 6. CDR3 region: CASSQVLAGGMEQFF. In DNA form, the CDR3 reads TGTGCCAGCAGCCAGGTACTAGCGGGGGGGATGGAGCAGTTCTTC.

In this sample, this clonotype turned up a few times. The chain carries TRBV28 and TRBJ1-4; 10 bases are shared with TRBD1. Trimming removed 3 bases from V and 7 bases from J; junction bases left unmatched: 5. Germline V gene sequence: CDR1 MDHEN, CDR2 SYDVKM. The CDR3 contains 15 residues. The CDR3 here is CASSLSGTGAEKLFF. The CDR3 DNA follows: TGTGCCAGCAGTTTGTCCGGGACAGGGGCTGAAAAACTGTTTTTT.

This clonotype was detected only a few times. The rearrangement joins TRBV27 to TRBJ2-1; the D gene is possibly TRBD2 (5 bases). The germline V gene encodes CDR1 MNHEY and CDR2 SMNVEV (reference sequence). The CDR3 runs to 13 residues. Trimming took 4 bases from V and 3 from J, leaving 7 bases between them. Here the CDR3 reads CASSSAGYNEQFF. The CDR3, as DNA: TGTGCCAGCAGTTCTGCGGGCTACAATGAGCAGTTCTTC.

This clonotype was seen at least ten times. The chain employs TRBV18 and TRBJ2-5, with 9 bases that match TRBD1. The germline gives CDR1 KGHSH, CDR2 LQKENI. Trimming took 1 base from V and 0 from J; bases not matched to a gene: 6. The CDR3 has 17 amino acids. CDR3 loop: CASSPRMGQGDQETQYF. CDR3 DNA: TGTGCCAGCTCACCACGAATGGGACAGGGCGACCAAGAGACCCAGTACTTC.

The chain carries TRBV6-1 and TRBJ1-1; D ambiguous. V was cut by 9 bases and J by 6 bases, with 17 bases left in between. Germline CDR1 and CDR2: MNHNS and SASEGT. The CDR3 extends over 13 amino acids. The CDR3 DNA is TGTGCCAGTACTCAGATCGCCTGGGCTGAAGCTTTCTTT. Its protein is CASTQIAWAEAFF.